This T cell receptor beta chain was sequenced for a study of CD8 T cells in ankylosing spondylitis. A quantitative 5'-RACE method, one with molecular barcodes, was used to make TCR beta libraries. TCRdb reprocessed the 5' RACE reads via MiXCR and lists one record per CDR3 protein. The data contain around 130,000 distinct CDR3 sequences, 7% of them singletons. Study-level points and caveats: Peripheral blood held disease-linked clones only at relatively low frequency, and these were CD8+. Matched ankylosing spondylitis synovial fluid reportedly contained a significantly enriched population of disease-linked clones.

Regarding this clonotype: Antigen: not known.

Between the trimmed V and J ends, which lost 4 bases and 8 bases, there was a span of 15 bases. Germline V gene lookup returns CDR1 SGHKS and CDR2 YYEKEE (reference sequence). This CDR3 is 14 amino acids long. This receptor was identified in a male donor with ankylosing spondylitis or in good health (not recorded which). V gene TRBV5-5 combines with J gene TRBJ2-2, with D possibly being TRBD1 (5 bases). Specimen: blood, either unsorted or a sorted T cell fraction (not recorded which). The CDR3 reads CASSPEQGAGELFF. DNA of the CDR3: TGTGCCAGCAGCCCGGAGCAGGGTGCAGGGGAGCTGTTTTTT.